The 3 T cell receptor beta chains given below trace back to one sample, sequenced in a study of T cell responses to AZD1222 COVID-19 vaccine (dated by TCRdb to the early 2020s). In the paper's terms, the time point label means: about 28 days (+/-7) after the second vaccine dose. The library was built by means of the immunoSEQ multiplex PCR assay. TCRdb limited this immuneACCESS table to in-frame rearrangements with V and J called. A share of clones is missing; checked studies link under half to unresolved V genes, and the rest is unexplained. The table for this sample lists over 110,000 clones; about 91% of them were counted only once. The ten most abundant clones make up about 10% of the sample. This sample comprised peripheral blood, obtained 28 days after the second AZD1222 dose. The receptors originated from an adult who received the AZD1222 COVID-19 vaccine.

The V call is TRBV28, the J call TRBJ1-2, with 9 bases lining up with TRBD1. The V segment lost 6 bases and the J segment 6 bases; nucleotides outside the gene matches: 11. Germline V CDR1 and CDR2: MDHEN, SYDVKM. This CDR3 has 15 amino acids. CDR3 bases: TGTGCCAGCAGCCAAGCCGGGACAGGGAAGGATGGCTACACCTTC. Its translation is CASSQAGTGKDGYTF.

The gene calls are TRBV7-9 and TRBJ1-2; D might be TRBD1 (6 bases). V was shortened by 5 bases and J by 6 bases, with 16 bases between the two germline ends. The CDR3 spans 14 residues. CDR1 and CDR2 from the germline V gene are SEHNR and FQNEAQ (reference sequence). The CDR3, as DNA: TGTGCCAGCAGCGGGGGCGACAGGTTGGATGGCTACACCTTC. Its translation is CASSGGDRLDGYTF.

The count of this clone is one. The gene calls are TRBV2 and TRBJ2-3; D is unclear. The germline CDR1 and CDR2 sequences are SNHLY and FYNNEI. This CDR3 contains 13 residues. With 4 bases removed from V and 0 bases from J, the gap between germline ends came to 5 bases. The chain's CDR3 is CASSVVSTDTQYF. CDR3 nucleotide sequence: TGTGCCAGCAGTGTGGTCAGCACAGATACGCAGTATTTT.